These 28 T cell receptor beta chains originate from one sample sequenced in a study of blood T cell repertoires in COVID-19. Here immunoSEQ multiplex PCR was the method, and the copy in TCRdb shows in-frame clones only, minus some. The table shows 95,000 to 150,000 clones, with about 83% occurring only once. Sequencing was performed on peripheral blood. The receptor set was obtained from a man aged 55 to 70 with acute or convalescent COVID-19.

The chain uses TRBV19 and TRBJ2-1; TRBD2 matches at 8 bases. V was clipped by 0 bases and J by 1 base; unmatched bases: 8. Germline V gives CDR1 LNHDA, CDR2 SQIVND (reference sequence). CDR3 length: 18 amino acids. DNA of the CDR3: TGTGCCAGTAGTATAGATCGGGCTAGCGGGTCATCCTACAATGAGCAGTTCTTC. Translation gives CASSIDRASGSSYNEQFF.

The chain combines TRBV7-9 with TRBJ2-7, with 7 bases lining up with TRBD1. Germline CDR1 SEHNR, CDR2 FQNEAQ (reference sequence). Trimming at V came to 0 bases and at J to 3 bases, leaving 14 bases not matched to a gene. This CDR3 contains 18 residues. This CDR3 reads CASSLARFGDSANYEQYF. DNA for the CDR3: TGTGCCAGCAGCTTAGCGAGGTTTGGGGACAGCGCGAACTACGAGCAGTACTTC.

The chain has TRBV7-9 and TRBJ1-1; weak D call: TRBD1 (5 bases). Per germline, CDR1 SEHNR and CDR2 FQNEAQ (reference sequence). The CDR3 consists of 14 residues. Deletions cut 5 bases from V and 2 bases from J, with 12 bases between. The CDR3 loop is CASSPGHPNTEAFF. CDR3 nucleotide sequence: TGTGCCAGCAGCCCCGGACACCCAAACACTGAAGCTTTCTTT.

V gene TRBV7-2 combines with J gene TRBJ2-1; TRBD1 aligns across 7 bases. The germline gives CDR1 SGHTA, CDR2 FQGNSA. This CDR3 region has 15 residues. V was pared by 2 bases and J by 3 bases, with 4 bases of the junction left unmatched. The CDR3: CASSLSRQGYNEQFF. The CDR3 nucleotides read TGTGCCAGCAGCTTATCGAGACAGGGCTACAATGAGCAGTTCTTC.

The chain has TRBV7-8 and TRBJ2-2; perhaps TRBD2 as D (6 bases). Germline V gene lookup returns CDR1 SGHVS and CDR2 FQNEAQ. Trimming shortened V by 7 bases and J by 1 base, and 16 bases separated the two germline ends. The CDR3 is 16 amino acids. The CDR3 sequence: CASIKGSGLNTGELFF. CDR3 in DNA: TGTGCCAGCATCAAAGGGAGCGGGTTGAACACCGGGGAGCTGTTTTTT.

V gene TRBV4-2 combines with J gene TRBJ2-2, with D hard to call. Between the trimmed V and J ends, which lost 0 bases and 7 bases, there was a span of 12 bases. Germline CDR1 is LGHNA and CDR2 is YNFKEQ. The CDR3 spans 15 residues. The CDR3 protein is CASSQDWSLIGELFF. The CDR3 nucleotides read TGTGCCAGCAGCCAAGACTGGAGCCTGATCGGGGAGCTGTTTTTT.

CDR3 DNA sequence: TGTGCCAGCAGCCATCAGACAACTAATGAAAAACTGTTTTTT. Its protein product is CASSHQTTNEKLFF. The V gene is TRBV3-1 (or the pseudogene TRBV3-2), the J gene TRBJ1-4; D is unclear. Trimming shortened V by 3 bases and J by 0 bases, and 5 bases separated the two germline ends. The CDR3 length is 14 residues. Germline V gene sequence: CDR1 LGHDT, CDR2 YNNKEL (reference sequence).

CDR3 in amino acids: CASTAAGGPNEQYF. CDR3 sequence (DNA): TGTGCCAGCACGGCAGCGGGAGGGCCGAACGAGCAGTACTTC. The chain is built from TRBV28 and TRBJ2-7, with TRBD2 matching over 10 bases. The V and J ends lost 7 bases and 5 bases, in that order; junction bases with no gene match: 8. Germline values: CDR1 MDHEN, CDR2 SYDVKM. The CDR3 is 14 residues long.

The chain is built from TRBV15 and TRBJ1-2; D may be TRBD1 (6 bases). The ends were cut back, 1 base at V and 0 bases at J, with 15 bases in the middle. The germline CDR1 and CDR2 sequences are LNHNV and YYDKDF (reference sequence). This CDR3 spans 17 amino acids. CDR3 nucleotide sequence: TGTGCCACCAGCAGAGGACAGGTTACGCAGACTAACTATGGCTACACCTTC. Amino acid sequence: CATSRGQVTQTNYGYTF.

This clone was found once. The chain couples TRBV29-1 to TRBJ2-5; 13 positions agree with TRBD2. Germline CDR1 and CDR2: SQVTM and ANQGSEA. V dropped 7 bases and J dropped 5; count of bases not matched to a gene: 10. This CDR3 region has 15 residues. CDR3 coding DNA: TGCAGCGGGCTCCTACTAGCGGGAGGGGTGGAGACCCAGTACTTC. Protein product: CSGLLLAGGVETQYF.

V is TRBV5-4 and J is TRBJ2-1, with D possibly TRBD1 on 5 matching bases. V lost 2 bases to trimming and J lost 7 bases, with 7 bases between them. CDR1 and CDR2 (germline): SGHNT, YYREEE (reference sequence). The CDR3 consists of 12 residues. CDR3 region: CASSLPGNEQFF. The CDR3 bases are TGTGCCAGCAGCTTACCAGGGAATGAGCAGTTCTTC.

The chain carries TRBV9 and TRBJ2-1, with a possible D match to TRBD1 (5 bases). The germline V and J ends were trimmed by 4 bases and 0 bases, with 11 bases remaining between them. The CDR3 has 15 amino acids. The V gene's germline CDR1 is SGDLS and CDR2 YYNGEE. The CDR3 is CASSPADSSYNEQFF. In DNA form, the CDR3 reads TGTGCCAGCAGCCCGGCCGACAGCTCCTACAATGAGCAGTTCTTC.

This rearrangement joins TRBV7-8 to TRBJ2-4, with TRBD1 identical over 7 bases. The CDR3 sequence is 13 residues long. Germline values: CDR1 SGHVS, CDR2 FQNEAQ. The V gene end was trimmed by 3 bases and the J gene end by 11 bases; junction bases not matched to a gene: 7. CDR3 loop: CASSLDRTTVQYF. CDR3 nucleotide sequence: TGTGCCAGCAGCTTGGACAGGACCACTGTTCAGTACTTC.

The V gene is TRBV24-1, the J gene TRBJ2-1; 11 bases match TRBD2. From germline, CDR1 is KGHDR and CDR2 SFDVKD. Losses at the gene ends were 2 bases for V and 0 bases for J; bases not matched to a gene: 8. The CDR3 contains 19 residues. CDR3 in DNA: TGTGCCACCAGTGATTCGGGACTAGCGGAAGCGAGCTCCTACAATGAGCAGTTCTTC. Translation: CATSDSGLAEASSYNEQFF.

The rearrangement uses TRBV5-4 and TRBJ2-5; 7 bases align to TRBD1. CDR1 and CDR2 (germline): SGHNT, YYREEE (reference sequence). The length of the CDR3 is 15 residues. Trimming cost V 4 bases and J 4 bases; bases outside gene matches: 10. As DNA, the CDR3 is TGTGCCAGCAGCCCCTCCCCGGGGACAGCAGAGACCCAGTACTTC. Residues: CASSPSPGTAETQYF.

The gene calls are TRBV4-1 and TRBJ2-3; D gene uncertain. V gave up 0 bases and J gave up 2 bases, with 6 bases separating them. CDR1 is MGHRA and CDR2 is YSYEKL in the germline V gene. The CDR3 spans 14 residues. The CDR3 sequence is CASSQDEVTDTQYF. DNA of the CDR3: TGCGCCAGCAGCCAAGATGAGGTCACAGATACGCAGTATTTT.

The genes are TRBV24-1 and TRBJ2-2; maybe TRBD2 (7 bases). V lost 1 base and J lost 5, with 13 bases in between. Per germline, CDR1 KGHDR and CDR2 SFDVKD. The CDR3 totals 16 residues. The CDR3: CATSDFVQGGTGELFF. The DNA of the CDR3 is TGTGCCACCAGTGATTTTGTACAGGGAGGGACCGGGGAGCTGTTTTTT.

This chain's CDR3 is CASSFDRYNSPLHF. In nucleotides, the CDR3 is TGTGCCAGCAGCTTTGACAGATATAATTCACCCCTCCACTTT. The chain joins TRBV11-2 to TRBJ1-6, with D possibly being TRBD1 (5 bases). V was pared by 3 bases and J by 4 bases, with 7 bases between. The germline CDR1 and CDR2 sequences are SGHAT and FQNNGV. The CDR3 has 14 residues.

The V gene is TRBV6-5, the J gene TRBJ2-1; possible D gene TRBD2, 6 bases. The germline V gene has CDR1 MNHEY and CDR2 SVGAGI. The CDR3 covers 13 residues. Trimming stripped 7 bases from V and 6 bases from J, with 13 bases between. The chain's CDR3 is CASTVGLGNEQFF. In nucleotides, the CDR3 is TGTGCCAGCACCGTGGGACTGGGCAATGAGCAGTTCTTC.

This sequence joins TRBV19 and TRBJ2-1; D perhaps matches TRBD1 (6 bases). Trimming left V 3 bases short and J 5 bases short, with 14 bases between. The CDR3 has 15 residues. Germline values: CDR1 LNHDA, CDR2 SQIVND (reference sequence). CDR3 DNA: TGTGCCAGTAGTATGGGGGCCGCCGCGAACAATGAGCAGTTCTTC. Translating it yields CASSMGAAANNEQFF.

The rearrangement links TRBV6-2 or TRBV6-3 to TRBJ2-7, with TRBD2 matching 9 bases. This CDR3 is 12 amino acids long. With 6 bases clipped from V and 7 bases from J, the junction kept 4 bases outside the gene matches. Germline V lookup: CDR1 MNHEY, CDR2 SVGEGT. The CDR3 spells CASSGLANEQYF. DNA of the CDR3: TGTGCCAGCAGCGGACTAGCGAATGAGCAGTACTTC.

This clone showed up just a few times. The V and J genes are TRBV7-3 and TRBJ2-1, with 9 bases aligning to TRBD2. V lost 5 bases, J lost 8 bases, and 10 bases stayed unmatched. The CDR3 length is 15 residues. The germline V gene has CDR1 SGHTA and CDR2 FQGTGA. The CDR3 loop reads CASSVGGLAGDEQFF. CDR3 DNA: TGTGCCAGCAGCGTAGGGGGACTAGCAGGAGATGAGCAGTTCTTC.

V gene TRBV6-2 or TRBV6-3 combines with J gene TRBJ2-1; 13 nucleotides agree with TRBD2. CDR3 length: 15 amino acids. V was pared by 6 bases and J by 5 bases, with 4 bases of the junction left unmatched. Per the germline V gene, CDR1 is MNHEY and CDR2 is SVGEGT. CDR3 in DNA: TGTGCCAGCAGCCGCGGACTAGCGGGAGACAATGAGCAGTTCTTC. Translated: CASSRGLAGDNEQFF.

J is TRBJ2-3 and V is TRBV15, with no clear D. Trimming shortened V by 1 base and J by 0 bases, and 8 bases separated the two germline ends. Per the germline V gene, CDR1 is LNHNV and CDR2 is YYDKDF (reference sequence). The CDR3 has 15 residues. As DNA, the CDR3 is TGTGCCACCAGCAGAGCGGCGGTGAGCACAGATACGCAGTATTTT. It specifies CATSRAAVSTDTQYF. The full variable domain, in which reference TRBV15 and TRBJ2-3 provide the parts outside the CDR3, is DAMVIQNPRYQVTQFGKPVTLSCSQTLNHNVMYWYQQKSSQAPKLLFHYYDKDFNNEADTPDNFQSRRPNTSFCFLDIRSPGLGDTAMYLCATSRAAVSTDTQYFGPGTRLTVL.

The J gene is TRBJ1-5, the V gene TRBV19; D remains unclear. The CDR3 totals 14 residues. V dropped 1 base and J dropped 3 bases, with 7 bases sitting between them. Germline CDR1 reads LNHDA; CDR2 reads SQIVND (reference sequence). Here the CDR3 reads CASSIAGYNQPQHF. CDR3 in DNA: TGTGCCAGTAGTATAGCCGGGTACAATCAGCCCCAGCATTTT.

V usage is TRBV15 and J usage is TRBJ2-7; 8 positions match TRBD1. The CDR3 runs 14 residues. Germline V gene lookup returns CDR1 LNHNV and CDR2 YYDKDF (reference sequence). V was pared by 1 base and J by 3 bases, with 2 bases of the junction left unmatched. The CDR3 sequence is CATSRGDRSYEQYF. CDR3 coding DNA: TGTGCCACCAGCAGAGGGGACAGGAGCTACGAGCAGTACTTC.

The chain joins TRBV6-6 to TRBJ2-5; 13 nucleotides align to TRBD2. The germline CDR1 and CDR2 sequences are MNHNY and SVGAGI (reference sequence). There are 15 residues in the CDR3. With V trimmed by 8 bases and J by 1 base, 4 bases remained unmatched. CDR3 coding DNA: TGTGCCAGCTCACTAGCGGGAGGGAGCCAAGAGACCCAGTACTTC. Encoded protein: CASSLAGGSQETQYF.

In the case of this clone: One end of the junction is discordant with germline, which a read error may explain. The chain links TRBV7-7 to TRBJ2-3, with TRBD1 matching 11 bases. CDR1 and CDR2 from the germline V gene are SSHAT and FNYEAQ (reference sequence). The CDR3 length is 15 residues. The CDR3 is CASSPGQGDTDTQYF. In nucleotides, the CDR3 is TGTGCTAGCAGCCCGGGACAGGGGGACACAGATACGCAGTATTTT.